This TCR beta chain was sequenced for a study of T cell changes during pregnancy in multiple sclerosis. Germline V lookup: CDR1 SGHRS, CDR2 YFSETQ. This CDR3 is 15 amino acids long. V lost 0 bases and J 6 bases, leaving 14 bases between the germline ends. Repertoires were generated with immunoSEQ multiplex PCR, while TCRdb's copy carries only in-frame clones and drops some. This table holds tens of thousands of clones, roughly nine tenths found once. The input for sequencing was peripheral blood, taken before pregnancy. This rearrangement joins TRBV5-1 to TRBJ2-3; no clear D. The TCR comes from a female donor with multiple sclerosis, enrolled in a pregnancy study. CDR3 coding DNA: TGCGCCAGCAGCTTGGGGAGATCGGATGCGGATACGCAGTATTTT. This translates into CASSLGRSDADTQYF.